The T cell receptor (beta chain) under discussion was sequenced for a study of vaccination effects on CD4 cells after COVID-19. Expansion with viral peptide pools was applied to antigen-specific CD4+ T cells by the ViraFEST assay prior to sequencing. Once cultured for approximately eleven days, the cells underwent separation to obtain CD4+ T cells. Each participant was administered two doses of either the BNT162b2 or the mRNA-1273 vaccine. Worth noting for this clone: The antigen is unknown.

Using immunoSEQ multiplex PCR, the repertoire was profiled, and TCRdb retains in-frame clones only, with some absent. This sample has tens of thousands of clones; about 78% occur once, and the top ten carry 2%. The source material was CD4+ T cells from PBMCs cultured with HCoV-OC43 spike peptides, sampled after COVID-19 vaccination. Subset noted: HCoV-OC43 spike overlapping peptide pool stimulation. The TCR originated in a human donor who received a COVID-19 vaccine.

The CDR3 is CASSLQGTETQYF. In DNA, the CDR3 is TGTGCCAGCAGCTTACAGGGGACGGAGACCCAGTACTTC. V usage is TRBV9 and J usage is TRBJ2-5; 7 positions match TRBD1. The germline CDR1 and CDR2 sequences are SGDLS and YYNGEE. V lost 4 bases, J lost 5 bases, and 5 bases stayed unmatched. The CDR3 is made up of 13 amino acids.